This TCR beta chain appears in the sequencing data of a study of CD4 T cells in relation to SARS-CoV-2 and coronaviruses. Whole-study results and caveats: No crossreactivity against non-spike viral proteins was tested here.

Generated by immunoSEQ multiplex PCR, the TCRdb table keeps only in-frame clones and is missing some. The table shows about 56,000 clones, with just over 90% occurring only once. The J segment lost 7 bases and the V segment lost 1 base, leaving 2 bases of the junction unmatched. Germline V lookup: CDR1 MNHEY, CDR2 SVGAGI. This CDR3 has 13 amino acids. This clone appeared a single time. Its antigen is not known. The genes are TRBV6-5 and TRBJ1-1; 8 positions agree with TRBD1. Source material: naive CD4+ T cells from PBMCs. Indicated subset: naive CD4+ T cells isolated by negative enrichment. The sequence was collected from an adult with COVID-19. CDR3 amino acids: CASSYFGQGEAFF. CDR3 nucleotides: TGTGCCAGCAGTTACTTTGGACAGGGTGAAGCTTTCTTT.